This T cell receptor (beta chain) was observed in a study of blood T cell repertoires in COVID-19. Overall study: The samples span acute and convalescent COVID-19 from the United States, Italy and Spain.

Authors' processing steps: Amplification from reference gene primers served as the basis for estimated nucleated cell counts. TCRdb keeps only in-frame clones here, not all; method: immunoSEQ multiplex PCR. The DNA was the basis for D and trimming; V, J and clone size are from that table. The sample comprises some 250,000 clones, more than 75% of which are singletons, and about 0.99% rests with the top ten. The V segment lost 9 bases and the J segment 6 bases; nucleotides outside the gene matches: 6. The CDR3 totals 13 residues. The receptor was isolated from a middle-aged woman who had recovered from COVID-19. The chain has TRBV12-3 or TRBV12-4 and TRBJ2-1, with 9 bases aligning to TRBD2. The specimen sequenced was peripheral blood. As DNA, the CDR3 is TGTGCCAGTGCGGGAGGGCCGTTCAATGAGCAGTTCTTC. Residues: CASAGGPFNEQFF.